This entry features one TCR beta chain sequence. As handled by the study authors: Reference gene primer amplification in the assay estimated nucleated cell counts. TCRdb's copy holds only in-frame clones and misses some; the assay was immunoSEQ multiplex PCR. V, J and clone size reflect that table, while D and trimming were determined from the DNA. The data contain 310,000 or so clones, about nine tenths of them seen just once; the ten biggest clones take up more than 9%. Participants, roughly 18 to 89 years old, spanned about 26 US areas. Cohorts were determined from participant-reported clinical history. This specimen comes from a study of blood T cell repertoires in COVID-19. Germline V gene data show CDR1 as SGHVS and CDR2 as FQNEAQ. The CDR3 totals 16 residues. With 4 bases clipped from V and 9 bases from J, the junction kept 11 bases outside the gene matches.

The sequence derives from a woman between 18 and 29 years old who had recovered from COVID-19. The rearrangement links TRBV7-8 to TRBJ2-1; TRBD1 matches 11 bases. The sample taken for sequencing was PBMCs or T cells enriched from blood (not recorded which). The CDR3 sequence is CASSWGGTGGGSEQFF. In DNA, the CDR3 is TGTGCCAGCAGCTGGGGAGGGACAGGGGGTGGTTCTGAGCAGTTCTTC.